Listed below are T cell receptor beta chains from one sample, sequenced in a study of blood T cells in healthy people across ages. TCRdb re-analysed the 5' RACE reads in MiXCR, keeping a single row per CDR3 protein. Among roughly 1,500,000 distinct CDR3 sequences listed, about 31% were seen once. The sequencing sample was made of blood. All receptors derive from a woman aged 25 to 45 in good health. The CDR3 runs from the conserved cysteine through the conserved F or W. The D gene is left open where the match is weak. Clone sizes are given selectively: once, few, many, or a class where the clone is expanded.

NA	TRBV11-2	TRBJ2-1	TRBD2	CASSLGTRGRVDEQFF	TGTGCCAGCAGCTTAGGGACTAGGGGCAGAGTGGATGAGCAGTTCTTC
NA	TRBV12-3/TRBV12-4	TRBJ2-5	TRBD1	CASSRDRGSSTQYF	TGTGCCAGCAGCCGTGACAGGGGTTCATCGACCCAGTACTTC
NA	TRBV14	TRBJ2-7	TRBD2	CASSQDWPASGRGEQYF	TGTGCCAGCAGCCAAGACTGGCCGGCTAGCGGGAGAGGAGAGCAGTACTTC
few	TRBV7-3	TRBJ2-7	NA	CASSFRGNGDEQYF	TGTGCCAGCAGCTTTCGAGGCAACGGGGACGAGCAGTACTTC
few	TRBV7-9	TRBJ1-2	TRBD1	CASSLGKGALPPYGYTF	TGTGCCAGCAGCTTAGGGAAGGGGGCTCTTCCCCCTTATGGCTACACCTTC
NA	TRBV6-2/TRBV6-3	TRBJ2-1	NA	CASKRTENEQFF	TGTGCCAGCAAAAGGACCGAGAATGAGCAGTTCTTC
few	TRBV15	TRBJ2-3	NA	CATSTLDGVSTDTQYF	TGTGCCACCAGCACCTTGGACGGGGTTAGCACAGATACGCAGTATTTT
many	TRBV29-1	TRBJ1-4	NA	CSALEEKLFF	TGCAGCGCTCTAGAAGAAAAACTGTTTTTT
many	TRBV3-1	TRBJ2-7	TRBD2	CASSPPGLAGEQYF	TGTGCCAGCAGCCCTCCGGGACTAGCAGGCGAGCAGTACTTC
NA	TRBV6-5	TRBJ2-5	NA	CASSYSSSSGTVCGTQYF	TGTGCCAGCAGTTACTCGAGTTCGTCCGGGACGGTATGCGGGACCCAGTACTTC
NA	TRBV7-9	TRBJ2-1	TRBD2	CASSFLGGSYNEQFF	TGTGCCAGCAGCTTCCTCGGGGGGTCCTACAATGAGCAGTTCTTC
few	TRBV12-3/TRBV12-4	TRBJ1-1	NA	CASSLSFRTENTEAFF	TGTGCCAGCAGTTTGAGTTTCAGGACAGAGAACACTGAAGCTTTCTTT
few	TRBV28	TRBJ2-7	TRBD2	CAGKRLAGGEQYF	TGTGCCGGAAAAAGACTAGCGGGAGGCGAGCAGTACTTC
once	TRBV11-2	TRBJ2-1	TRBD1	CASSQTGDGDEQFF	TGTGCCAGCAGCCAGACAGGGGACGGGGATGAGCAGTTCTTC
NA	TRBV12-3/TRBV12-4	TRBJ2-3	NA	CASTLRASTDTQYF	TGTGCCAGCACCCTCCGGGCTAGCACAGATACGCAGTATTTT
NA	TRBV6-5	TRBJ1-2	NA	CASTSGRGYTF	TGTGCCAGTACCTCCGGGCGGGGCTACACCTTC
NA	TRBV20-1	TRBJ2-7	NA	CSARGASSANEQYF	TGCAGTGCTAGAGGAGCGAGTAGCGCAAACGAGCAGTACTTC
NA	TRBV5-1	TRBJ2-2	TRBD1	CASSPSTGGPNTGELFF	TGCGCCAGCAGCCCCTCTACAGGGGGCCCGAACACCGGGGAGCTGTTTTTT
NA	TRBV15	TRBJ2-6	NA	CATSRQNYKPGANVLTF	TGTGCCACCAGCAGACAGAACTACAAACCTGGGGCCAACGTCCTGACTTTC
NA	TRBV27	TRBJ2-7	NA	CASSMRGSYEQYF	TGTGCCAGCAGTATGCGGGGCTCCTACGAGCAGTACTTC
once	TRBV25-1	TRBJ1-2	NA	CASSDSRVPGYTF	TGTGCCAGCAGTGATAGCAGGGTTCCTGGCTACACCTTC
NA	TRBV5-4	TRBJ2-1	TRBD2	CASSLDSLAGYNEQFF	TGTGCCAGCAGCTTGGATTCACTAGCGGGGTACAATGAGCAGTTCTTC
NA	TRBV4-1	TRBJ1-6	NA	CASNQDSPLHF	TGCGCCAGCAACCAAGATTCACCCCTCCACTTT
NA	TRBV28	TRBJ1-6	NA	CASTRAGRPSYNSPLHF	TGTGCCAGCACCAGGGCAGGTCGTCCGAGTTATAATTCACCCCTCCACTTT
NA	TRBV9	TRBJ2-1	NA	CASSPSTGRSYNEQFF	TGTGCCAGCAGCCCGTCGACAGGCCGCTCCTACAATGAGCAGTTCTTC
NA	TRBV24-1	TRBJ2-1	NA	CATSDLPYNEQFF	TGTGCCACCAGTGATTTACCCTACAATGAGCAGTTCTTC
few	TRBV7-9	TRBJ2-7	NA	CASSLGVSYYEQYF	TGTGCCAGCAGCTTAGGTGTCAGTTACTACGAGCAGTACTTC
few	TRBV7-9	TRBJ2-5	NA	CASSDSRGSETQYF	TGTGCCAGCAGCGATTCAAGGGGGTCAGAGACCCAGTACTTC
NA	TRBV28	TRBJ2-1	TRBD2	CASSLYLEASGSRDEQFF	TGTGCCAGCAGTTTATACCTTGAGGCTAGCGGGAGTAGGGATGAGCAGTTCTTC
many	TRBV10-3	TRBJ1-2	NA	CAINPGVNYGYTF	TGTGCCATCAACCCGGGGGTTAACTATGGCTACACCTTC
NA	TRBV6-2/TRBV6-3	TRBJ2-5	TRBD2	CASKVGQRGGETQYF	TGTGCCAGTAAGGTCGGGCAGCGGGGGGGTGAGACCCAGTACTTC
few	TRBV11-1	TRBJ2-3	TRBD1	CASSLGGQGNWADTQYF	TGTGCCAGCAGCTTAGGGGGACAGGGGAATTGGGCAGATACGCAGTATTTT
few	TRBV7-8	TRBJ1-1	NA	CASSPYGDTEAFF	TGTGCCAGCAGCCCCTATGGGGACACTGAAGCTTTCTTT
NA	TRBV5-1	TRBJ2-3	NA	CASSFRDQPLDTQYF	TGCGCCAGCAGCTTCCGGGACCAACCGCTAGATACGCAGTATTTT
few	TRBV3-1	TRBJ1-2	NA	CASSPTNPGRFYGYTF	TGTGCCAGCAGCCCGACCAACCCAGGACGCTTCTATGGCTACACCTTC
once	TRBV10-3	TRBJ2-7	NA	CAITTEGLGEQYF	TGTGCCATCACAACGGAGGGGCTTGGTGAGCAGTACTTC
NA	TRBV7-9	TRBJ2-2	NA	CASSSGTPKTGALFF	TGTGCCAGCAGCTCAGGCACGCCCAAAACCGGGGCGCTGTTTTTT
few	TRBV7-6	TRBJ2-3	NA	CASSSRGGWGAEDTQYF	TGTGCCAGCAGCTCCCGTGGGGGATGGGGAGCAGAAGATACGCAGTATTTT
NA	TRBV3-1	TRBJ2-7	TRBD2	CASSQAWGLGGYEQYF	TGTGCCAGCAGCCAAGCTTGGGGACTAGGGGGATACGAGCAGTACTTC
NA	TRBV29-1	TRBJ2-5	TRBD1	CSVEQGALGEQYF	TGCAGCGTGGAACAGGGGGCTCTGGGGGAGCAGTACTTC
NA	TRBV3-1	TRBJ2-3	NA	CASSQDGPTGTDTQYF	TGTGCCAGCAGCCAAGATGGTCCGACCGGCACAGATACGCAGTATTTT
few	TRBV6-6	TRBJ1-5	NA	CASSYSKSSTGTQPQHF	TGTGCCAGCAGTTACTCAAAATCATCGACAGGTACTCAGCCCCAGCATTTT
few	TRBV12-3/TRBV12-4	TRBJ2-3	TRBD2	CASSDSFLTSGSSDTQYF	TGTGCCAGCAGCGACTCCTTTTTGACTAGCGGGAGTTCAGATACGCAGTATTTT
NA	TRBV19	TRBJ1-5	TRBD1	CASSTLTGTQPQHF	TGTGCCAGTAGTACCCTGACAGGGACTCAGCCCCAGCATTTT
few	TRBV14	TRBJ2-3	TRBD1	CASSPDRGADTQYF	TGTGCCAGCAGCCCGGACAGGGGGGCAGATACGCAGTATTTT
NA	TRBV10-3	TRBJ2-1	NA	CAISVETRRGSSYNEQFF	TGTGCCATCAGTGTCGAGACCCGGAGGGGAAGCTCCTACAATGAGCAGTTCTTC
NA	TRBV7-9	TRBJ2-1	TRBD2	CASSLADWREGTNEQFF	TGTGCCAGCAGCTTAGCGGATTGGCGGGAGGGAACCAATGAGCAGTTCTTC
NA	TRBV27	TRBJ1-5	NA	CASSLQGPGGNQPQHF	TGTGCCAGCAGTTTACAGGGGCCCGGGGGCAATCAGCCCCAGCATTTT
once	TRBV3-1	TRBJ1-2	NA	CASTPTVGNYGYTF	TGTGCCAGCACCCCGACAGTTGGTAACTATGGCTACACCTTC
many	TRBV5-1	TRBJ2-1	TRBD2	CASSLGLAGGYNEQFF	TGTGCCAGCAGCTTAGGACTAGCGGGGGGCTACAATGAGCAGTTCTTC
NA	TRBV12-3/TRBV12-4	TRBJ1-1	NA	CASRFGPTGNTEAFF	TGTGCCAGCCGCTTTGGGCCCACCGGGAACACTGAAGCTTTCTTT
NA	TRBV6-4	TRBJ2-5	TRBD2	CASVLAGAKETQYF	TGTGCCAGCGTACTAGCGGGAGCAAAAGAGACCCAGTACTTC